These 18 T cell receptor beta chains originate from one sample sequenced in a study of beta chain features in type 1 diabetes listed by TCRdb under 2018. Summary of the overall study and its limitations: Type 1 diabetes patients showed a moderate but significant shortening of TCRB CDR3 length in all four CD4+ subsets.

The antigens of these receptors remain unknown. Library prep was done by the immunoSEQ multiplex PCR assay. The entire amount of isolated RNA was reverse transcribed using the High Capacity cDNA Reverse Transcription Kit, so the sequenced TCRB transcripts were expressed ones. Drawn from immuneACCESS, this table holds only the in-frame rearrangements with V and J called that TCRdb kept. Clones are partly lost; checked studies trace under half to an unresolved V gene and leave the rest unexplained. A total of hundreds of thousands of clones appear in this sample, more than 12% of them only once. The ten largest account for approximately 0.043% of the sample. The material sequenced was naive CD4+ T cells from blood. The sample's cell subset or site label is to be understood as: true naive CD4+ T cells. The receptors come from a man younger than 35 with type 1 diabetes.

The chain employs TRBV28 and TRBJ1-2; the D is unclear. This CDR3 has 14 residues. Germline loops: CDR1 MDHEN, CDR2 SYDVKM. Trimming shortened V by 3 bases and J by 5 bases, and 13 bases separated the two germline ends. The CDR3 region has the DNA TGTGCCAGCAGTTTCGACGGACTGGGGTATGGCTACACCTTC. As protein: CASSFDGLGYGYTF.

CDR3 in DNA: TGTGCCAGCAGCGGCGCGGGGATGGCCGCGGCCTACGAGCAGTACTTC. Translation gives CASSGAGMAAAYEQYF. The chain is built from TRBV7-2 and TRBJ2-7, with D perhaps matching TRBD2 (6 bases). V was trimmed by 5 bases and J by 2 bases, leaving 19 bases between them. CDR1 and CDR2 (germline): SGHTA, FQGNSA. The CDR3 spans 16 residues.

J is TRBJ2-1 and V is TRBV5-4; maybe TRBD1 (6 bases). V dropped 6 bases and J dropped 1 base, with 14 bases sitting between them. The CDR3 has 15 residues. Germline V gene data show CDR1 as SGHNT and CDR2 as YYREEE (reference sequence). In DNA, the CDR3 is TGTGCCAGCACCTCCCGGCAGGGGTCCTACAATGAGCAGTTCTTC. It encodes CASTSRQGSYNEQFF.

V gene TRBV6-4 combines with J gene TRBJ2-1; TRBD1 is a possible D gene (5 bases). The CDR3 loop spans 14 amino acids. The germline gives CDR1 MRHNA, CDR2 SNTAGT. Trimming shortened V by 5 bases and J by 7 bases, and 15 bases separated the two germline ends. Here the CDR3 reads CASSSTGSTNEQFF. Here the CDR3 DNA reads TGTGCCAGCAGTTCCACAGGATCCACGAATGAGCAGTTCTTC.

The chain uses TRBV2 and TRBJ1-1; D ambiguous. The CDR3 is 13 residues long. The germline gives CDR1 SNHLY, CDR2 FYNNEI. V lost 3 bases and J lost 0, with 5 bases in between. The CDR3 region is CASSDTVNTEAFF. The CDR3 DNA is TGTGCCAGCAGTGATACAGTGAACACTGAAGCTTTCTTT.

The chain employs TRBV5-1 and TRBJ2-5; D possibly corresponds to TRBD2 (6 bases). V dropped 0 bases and J dropped 2 bases, with 14 bases sitting between them. The germline CDR1 and CDR2 sequences are SGHRS and YFSETQ. This CDR3 comprises 16 residues. The DNA for the CDR3 is TGCGCCAGCAGCTTGGCCCCGGCGGGGACGCAAGAGACCCAGTACTTC. It is translated as CASSLAPAGTQETQYF.

This clone has a handful of counts. This chain connects TRBV7-9 to TRBJ2-1; a weak D match, TRBD1 (6 bases). Per the germline V gene, CDR1 is SEHNR and CDR2 is FQNEAQ (reference sequence). The length of the CDR3 is 16 residues. With 5 bases removed from V and 2 bases from J, the gap between germline ends came to 16 bases. CDR3 loop: CASSAWTEDTYNEQFF. The DNA of the CDR3 is TGTGCCAGCAGCGCGTGGACAGAAGATACCTACAATGAGCAGTTCTTC.

This clone has only a few counts. The chain uses TRBV29-1 and TRBJ2-1, with no clear D. Germline loops: CDR1 SQVTM, CDR2 ANQGSEA. V lost 4 bases and J 8 bases, leaving 15 bases between the germline ends. The CDR3 consists of 13 residues. CDR3 sequence: CSVGLEAMYEQFF. For the CDR3, the DNA is TGCAGCGTTGGACTTGAGGCAATGTATGAGCAGTTCTTC.

This chain joins TRBV29-1 and TRBJ2-3, with no clear D. This CDR3 has 12 residues. Between the trimmed V and J ends, which lost 6 bases and 2 bases, there was a span of 9 bases. Germline V gene sequence: CDR1 SQVTM, CDR2 ANQGSEA. CDR3 coding DNA: TGCAGCGTGGCCCTATACACAGATACGCAGTATTTT. As protein: CSVALYTDTQYF.

The rearrangement joins TRBV1 to TRBJ2-7; the table's D call TRBD2 went unverified against the DNA. TRBV1 is termed a pseudogene. The CDR3 spans 14 residues. CDR3 amino acids: CTSFHGLGYYEQYF. CDR3 DNA: TGCACCAGCTTCCACGGACTAGGATACTACGAGCAGTACTTC.

In DNA, the CDR3 is TGTGCCAGCAGTGGAGGGGTCTCCTACAATGAGCAGTTCTTC. The encoded protein is CASSGGVSYNEQFF. This chain uses TRBV6-6 with TRBJ2-1; a weak D match, TRBD2 (6 bases). CDR3 size: 14 residues. The V gene's germline CDR1 is MNHNY and CDR2 SVGAGI (reference sequence). Trimming shortened V by 5 bases and J by 0 bases, and 8 bases separated the two germline ends.

This clone has a handful of counts. The genes are TRBV5-1 and TRBJ2-3, with 7 nucleotides matching TRBD2. The ends lost 4 bases at V and 0 bases at J; junction bases unmatched: 5. This CDR3 is 15 amino acids long. CDR1 SGHRS and CDR2 YFSETQ come from the germline V gene. In DNA, the CDR3 is TGCGCCAGCAGCCCCCCAGCGGGAAGCACAGATACGCAGTATTTT. Amino acids: CASSPPAGSTDTQYF.

J is TRBJ1-1 and V is TRBV6-5; the D is unclear. The CDR3 is made up of 13 amino acids. Looked up from germline, CDR1 is MNHEY and CDR2 is SVGAGI. The V and J ends lost 6 bases and 1 base respectively, with 9 bases between them. The CDR3 DNA reads TGTGCCAGCAGCACGAACAGGAACACTGAAGCTTTCTTT. Translation: CASSTNRNTEAFF.

This clone came up a few times. V usage is TRBV7-9 and J usage is TRBJ2-7; D unclear. The CDR3 length is 15 residues. Germline V lookup: CDR1 SEHNR, CDR2 FQNEAQ (reference sequence). The ends were cut back, 1 base at V and 3 bases at J, with 13 bases in the middle. The chain's CDR3 is CASSLGQKVIYEQYF. The CDR3 DNA reads TGTGCCAGCAGCTTAGGTCAGAAAGTCATCTACGAGCAGTACTTC.

The chain couples TRBV7-9 to TRBJ1-2; 9 bases align to TRBD1. CDR3 length equals 18 residues. CDR1 is SEHNR and CDR2 is FQNEAQ in the germline V gene (reference sequence). Unmatched junction bases numbered 15, after V lost 5 bases and J lost 2 bases. CDR3 protein: CASSLNPYGTGLNYGYTF. The CDR3 nucleotides read TGTGCCAGCAGCCTCAATCCGTACGGGACAGGGCTCAACTATGGCTACACCTTC.

This clone was picked up a small number of times. The chain is built from TRBV5-1 and TRBJ2-1; 7 nucleotides align to TRBD1. Trimming removed 4 bases from V and 1 base from J; junction bases left unmatched: 5. Germline assignment: CDR1 SGHRS and CDR2 YFSETQ. The CDR3 length is 15 residues. CDR3 coding DNA: TGCGCCAGCAGCATTACAGGGGCGTCCTACAATGAGCAGTTCTTC. It yields the protein CASSITGASYNEQFF.

The chain links TRBV5-4 to TRBJ2-3; D possibly corresponds to TRBD2 (5 bases). V lost 0 bases to trimming and J lost 9 bases, with 11 bases between them. The CDR3 contains 13 residues. In germline, CDR1 is SGHNT, CDR2 YYREEE (reference sequence). The CDR3 region has the DNA TGTGCCAGCAGCTTGGATCCAACGGGGACGCAGTATTTT. It specifies CASSLDPTGTQYF.

J is TRBJ2-3 and V is TRBV29-1; D gene uncertain. The V gene lost 8 bases and the J gene lost 1 base, with 10 bases spanning the gap. Per the germline V gene, CDR1 is SQVTM and CDR2 is ANQGSEA. The CDR3 is made up of 12 amino acids. In DNA form, the CDR3 reads TGCAGCATCAAACCGGGCACAGATACGCAGTATTTT. This codes for CSIKPGTDTQYF.